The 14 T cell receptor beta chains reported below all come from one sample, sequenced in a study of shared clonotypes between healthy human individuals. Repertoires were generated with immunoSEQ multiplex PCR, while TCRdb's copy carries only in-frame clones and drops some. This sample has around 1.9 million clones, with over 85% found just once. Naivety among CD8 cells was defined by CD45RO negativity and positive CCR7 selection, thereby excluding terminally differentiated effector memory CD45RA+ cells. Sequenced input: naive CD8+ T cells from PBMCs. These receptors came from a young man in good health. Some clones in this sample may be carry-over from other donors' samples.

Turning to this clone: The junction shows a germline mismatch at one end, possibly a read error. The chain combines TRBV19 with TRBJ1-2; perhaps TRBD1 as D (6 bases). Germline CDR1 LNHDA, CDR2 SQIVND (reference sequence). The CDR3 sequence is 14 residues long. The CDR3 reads CASSIVPGHPPWPF. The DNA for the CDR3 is TGTGCCAGTAGTATCGTTCCGGGACATCCGCCTTGGCCCTTC.

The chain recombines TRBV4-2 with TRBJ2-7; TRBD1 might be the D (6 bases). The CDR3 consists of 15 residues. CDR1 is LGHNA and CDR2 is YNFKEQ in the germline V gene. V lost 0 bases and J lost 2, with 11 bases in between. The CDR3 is CASSQDQGRPYEQYF. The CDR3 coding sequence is TGTGCCAGCAGCCAAGATCAGGGGCGTCCCTACGAGCAGTACTTC.

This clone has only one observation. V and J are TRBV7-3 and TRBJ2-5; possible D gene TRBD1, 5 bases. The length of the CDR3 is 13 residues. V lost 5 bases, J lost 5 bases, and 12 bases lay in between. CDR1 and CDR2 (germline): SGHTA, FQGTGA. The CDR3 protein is CASSPGIRETQYF. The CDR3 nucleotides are TGTGCCAGCAGCCCAGGGATTCGCGAGACCCAGTACTTC.

CDR3 amino acids: CASSLDRSIYQPQHF. The CDR3 coding sequence is TGCGCCAGCAGCCTGGACCGTTCAATTTATCAGCCCCAGCATTTT. The rearrangement joins TRBV4-3 to TRBJ1-5, with unresolved D. CDR3 size: 15 residues. V was pared by 4 bases and J by 5 bases, with 15 bases between. Germline loops: CDR1 LGHNA, CDR2 YSLEER.

CDR3 sequence: CASSPAGTGPYEQYF. DNA of the CDR3: TGTGCCAGCAGTCCCGCCGGGACAGGGCCCTACGAGCAGTACTTC. The chain combines TRBV28 with TRBJ2-7; 9 nucleotides match TRBD1. The trim removed 5 bases at V and 2 bases at J, leaving 7 bases unmatched. Germline V gene sequence: CDR1 MDHEN, CDR2 SYDVKM. The CDR3 is 15 amino acids. The whole variable domain, remainder taken from reference TRBV28 and TRBJ2-7, is DVKVTQSSRYLVKRTGEKVFLECVQDMDHENMFWYRQDPGLGLRLIYFSYDVKMKEKGDIPEGYSVSREKKERFSLILESASTNQTSMYLCASSPAGTGPYEQYFGPGTRLTVT.

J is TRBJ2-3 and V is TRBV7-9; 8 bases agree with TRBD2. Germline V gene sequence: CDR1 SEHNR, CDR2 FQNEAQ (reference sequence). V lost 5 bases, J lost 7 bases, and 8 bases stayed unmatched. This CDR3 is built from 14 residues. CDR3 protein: CASSTRTSSYTQYF. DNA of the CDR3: TGTGCCAGCAGCACCAGGACTAGCTCGTATACGCAGTATTTT.

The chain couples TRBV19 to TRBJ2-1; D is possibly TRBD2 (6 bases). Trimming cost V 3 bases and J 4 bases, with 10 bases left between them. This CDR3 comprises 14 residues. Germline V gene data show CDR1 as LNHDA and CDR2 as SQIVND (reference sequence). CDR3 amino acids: CASSIYGSYNEQFF. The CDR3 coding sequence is TGTGCCAGTAGTATTTACGGGAGTTACAATGAGCAGTTCTTC. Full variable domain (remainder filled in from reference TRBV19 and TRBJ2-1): DGGITQSPKYLFRKEGQNVTLSCEQNLNHDAMYWYRQDPGQGLRLIYYSQIVNDFQKGDIAEGYSVSREKKESFPLTVTSAQKNPTAFYLCASSIYGSYNEQFFGPGTRLTVL.

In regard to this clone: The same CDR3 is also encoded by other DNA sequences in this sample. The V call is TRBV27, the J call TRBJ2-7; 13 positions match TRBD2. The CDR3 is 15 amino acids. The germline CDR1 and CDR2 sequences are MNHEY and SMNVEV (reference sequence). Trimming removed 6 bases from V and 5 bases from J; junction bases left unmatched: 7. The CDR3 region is CASSPGTSGTNEQYF. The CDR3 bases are TGTGCCAGCAGCCCCGGGACTAGCGGGACCAACGAGCAGTACTTC.

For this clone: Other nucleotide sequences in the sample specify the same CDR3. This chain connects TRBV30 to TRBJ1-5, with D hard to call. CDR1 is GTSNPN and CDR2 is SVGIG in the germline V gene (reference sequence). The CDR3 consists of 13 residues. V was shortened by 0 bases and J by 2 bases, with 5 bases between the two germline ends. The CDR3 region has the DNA TGTGCCTGGAGTGTGGAGGGCAATCAGCCCCAGCATTTT. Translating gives CAWSVEGNQPQHF.

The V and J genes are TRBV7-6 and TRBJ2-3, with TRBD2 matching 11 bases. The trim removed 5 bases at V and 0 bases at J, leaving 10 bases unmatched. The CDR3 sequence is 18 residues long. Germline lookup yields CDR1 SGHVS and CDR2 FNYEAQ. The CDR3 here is CASSPLAGGTLSTDTQYF. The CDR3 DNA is TGTGCCAGCAGCCCTTTAGCGGGAGGGACCCTGAGCACAGATACGCAGTATTTT. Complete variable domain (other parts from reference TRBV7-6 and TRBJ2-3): GAGVSQSPRYKVTKRGQDVALRCDPISGHVSLYWYRQALGQGPEFLTYFNYEAQQDKSGLPNDRFSAERPEGSISTLTIQRTEQRDSAMYRCASSPLAGGTLSTDTQYFGPGTRLTVL.

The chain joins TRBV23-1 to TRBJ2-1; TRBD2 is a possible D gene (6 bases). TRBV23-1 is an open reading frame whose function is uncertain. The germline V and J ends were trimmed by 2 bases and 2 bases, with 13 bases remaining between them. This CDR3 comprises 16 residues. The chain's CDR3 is CASSQRGTHAYNEQFF. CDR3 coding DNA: TGCGCCAGCAGTCAACGGGGGACGCATGCCTACAATGAGCAGTTCTTC.

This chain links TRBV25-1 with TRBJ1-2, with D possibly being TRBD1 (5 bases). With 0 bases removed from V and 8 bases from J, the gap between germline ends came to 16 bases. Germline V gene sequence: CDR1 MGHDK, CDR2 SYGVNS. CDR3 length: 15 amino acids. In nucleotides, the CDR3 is TGTGCCAGCAGTGAATATGGGCAGGGTTCAGTCGGCTACACCTTC. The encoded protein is CASSEYGQGSVGYTF.

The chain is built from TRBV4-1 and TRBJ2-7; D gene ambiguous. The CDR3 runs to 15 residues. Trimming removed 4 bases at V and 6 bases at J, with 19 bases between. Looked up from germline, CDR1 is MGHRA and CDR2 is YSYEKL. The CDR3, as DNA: TGCGCCAGCAGCCCCTCATCCGGAAGCTTGAGCGAGCAGTACTTC. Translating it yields CASSPSSGSLSEQYF.

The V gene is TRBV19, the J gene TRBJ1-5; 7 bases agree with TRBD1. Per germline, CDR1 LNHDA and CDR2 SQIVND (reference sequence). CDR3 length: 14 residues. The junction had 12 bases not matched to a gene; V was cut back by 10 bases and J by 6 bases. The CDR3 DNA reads TGTGCCACCAGATCCCGACAGGGATCTCAGCCCCAGCATTTT. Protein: CATRSRQGSQPQHF. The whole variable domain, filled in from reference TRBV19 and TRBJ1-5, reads DGGITQSPKYLFRKEGQNVTLSCEQNLNHDAMYWYRQDPGQGLRLIYYSQIVNDFQKGDIAEGYSVSREKKESFPLTVTSAQKNPTAFYLCATRSRQGSQPQHFGDGTRLSIL.